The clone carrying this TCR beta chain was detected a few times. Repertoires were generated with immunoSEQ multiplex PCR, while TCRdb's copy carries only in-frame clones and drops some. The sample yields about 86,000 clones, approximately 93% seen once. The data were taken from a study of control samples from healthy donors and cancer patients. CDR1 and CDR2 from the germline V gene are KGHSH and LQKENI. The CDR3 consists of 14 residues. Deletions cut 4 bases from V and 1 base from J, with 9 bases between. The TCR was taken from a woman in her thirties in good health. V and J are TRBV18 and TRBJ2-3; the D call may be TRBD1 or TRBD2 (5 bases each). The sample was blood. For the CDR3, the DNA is TGTGCCAGCTCACGAGGGGTTCGCACAGATACGCAGTATTTT. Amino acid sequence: CASSRGVRTDTQYF.